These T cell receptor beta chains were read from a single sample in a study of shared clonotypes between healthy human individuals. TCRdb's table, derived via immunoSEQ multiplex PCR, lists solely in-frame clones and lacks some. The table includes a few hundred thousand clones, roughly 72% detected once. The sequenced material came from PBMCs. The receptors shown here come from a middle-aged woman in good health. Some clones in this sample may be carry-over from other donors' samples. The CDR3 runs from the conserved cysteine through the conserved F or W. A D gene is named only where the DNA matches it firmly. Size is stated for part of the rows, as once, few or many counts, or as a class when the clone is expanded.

TGTGCCAGCAGTGAAAGTTGGACAGGGGTCCAGCCCCAGCATTTT CASSESWTGVQPQHF TRBJ1-5 TRBV6-1 TRBD1 .
TGTGCCAGCAGTTTAGGACAGCCTTGGGATGGCTACACCTTC CASSLGQPWDGYTF TRBJ1-2 TRBV28 . .
TGCGCCAGCAGCCTTGGGACTGTCTCTGGAAACACCATATATTTT CASSLGTVSGNTIYF TRBJ1-3 TRBV4-1 . .
TGCGCCAGCAGTCAATTACGGGAGACCCAGTACTTC CASSQLRETQYF TRBJ2-5 TRBV23-1 . once
TGTGCCAGCACTTTAGGGAGGGGGATAACCTACGAGCAGTACTTC CASTLGRGITYEQYF TRBJ2-7 TRBV5-8 . .
TGTGCCAGCTCACCTCTCGGGTTGAACACTGAAGCTTTCTTT CASSPLGLNTEAFF TRBJ1-1 TRBV18 . few
TGTGCCAGCAGCTTGGGCCCGGGGAGCGGAAACACCATATATTTT CASSLGPGSGNTIYF TRBJ1-3 TRBV5-5 . .
TGTGCCAGCAGAATCTCGACAGGAAACATTCAGTACTTC CASRISTGNIQYF TRBJ2-4 TRBV6-1 . .
TGCGCCAGCAGCACACCAAAGGGGACTATCTACACCGGGGAGCTGTTTTTT CASSTPKGTIYTGELFF TRBJ2-2 TRBV5-1 TRBD2 .
TGTGCCATCAGTGAGTCGGGGGTACAAGATCAGCCCCAGCATTTT CAISESGVQDQPQHF TRBJ1-5 TRBV10-3 . .
TGTGCCAGTACCCCGGGACAGGCCCACTACGAGCAGTACTTC CASTPGQAHYEQYF TRBJ2-7 TRBV19 TRBD1 .
TGCGCCAGCAGCCAAGCGTCTAGTGGGGATACGCAGTATTTT CASSQASSGDTQYF TRBJ2-3 TRBV4-3 . .
TGTGCCACCAGCGGGATAGAGACCTTCTCCTACAATGAGCAGTTCTTC CATSGIETFSYNEQFF TRBJ2-1 TRBV15 . many
TGTGCCAGCAGCTTAGTGGAGGGATCCAACACCGGGGAGCTGTTTTTT CASSLVEGSNTGELFF TRBJ2-2 TRBV7-8 . .
TGTGCCAGCAGCGAGCGGGGGAGGGTCGAGCAGTACTTC CASSERGRVEQYF TRBJ2-7 TRBV7-2 TRBD2 .
TGTGCCAGTAACCCTTCTGCAACTAATGAAAAACTGTTTTTT CASNPSATNEKLFF TRBJ1-4 TRBV19 . .
TGTGCCAGCAGTGAATTGGGTCGGGATTTTAATTCACCCCTCCACTTT CASSELGRDFNSPLHF TRBJ1-6 TRBV25-1 . .
TGTGCCAGCAGCTTAGAAGGGAAACGCAATCAGCCCCAGCATTTT CASSLEGKRNQPQHF TRBJ1-5 TRBV7-2 . .
TGCGCCAGCACCCACCAGTGGGGGGGCGCGAACACCGGGGAGCTGTTTTTT CASTHQWGGANTGELFF TRBJ2-2 TRBV23-1 . once
TGTGCCAGCAGCCAAGGGGGGGGCTCTGGGGCCAACGTCCTGACTTTC CASSQGGGSGANVLTF TRBJ2-6 TRBV4-2 TRBD2 .
TGTGCCAGCAGTTACTCGTGGACAGGACAAGAGACCCAGTACTTC CASSYSWTGQETQYF TRBJ2-5 TRBV6-5 TRBD1 .
TGTGCCTGGGGGGCAGTGGAAGCTTTCTTT CAWGAVEAFF TRBJ1-1 TRBV30 . .
TGTGCCAGCAGTCGACTAGCGAGCTCCTACAATGAGCAGTTCTTC CASSRLASSYNEQFF TRBJ2-1 TRBV2 TRBD2 .
TGTGCCAGCAGCCCCCGAAGCGGGAGTTCCTCCTACGAGCAGTACTTC CASSPRSGSSSYEQYF TRBJ2-7 TRBV9 TRBD2 .
TGTGCCAGTCAGGAGTTCGCGGACAATGAGCAGTTCTTC CASQEFADNEQFF TRBJ2-1 TRBV2 . .
TGTGCCAGCAGCTCTAGAGGGGGGGATTTGTTTCATGGCTACACCTTC CASSSRGGDLFHGYTF TRBJ1-2 TRBV11-2 . few
TGTGCCAGCAGCATCATGGACAAAGATGAAGCTTTCTTT CASSIMDKDEAFF TRBJ1-1 TRBV6-6 . .
TGTGCCAGCAGCCAGCGGACACCCGGGGTAGGGGGCGAGCAGTACTTC CASSQRTPGVGGEQYF TRBJ2-7 TRBV7-2 . once
TGTGCCAGCAGTATAGGGGGGGCGTCGGGGTCGTCCCTGGAGCAGTTCTTC CASSIGGASGSSLEQFF TRBJ2-1 TRBV28 . many
TGTGCCAGCAGGTCGGGACACAACACAGATACGCAGTATTTT CASRSGHNTDTQYF TRBJ2-3 TRBV5-6 . .
TGTGCCAGCAGCTTGGGTCCCTCCTTTGTGAGGGGCCAGCCCCAGCATTTT CASSLGPSFVRGQPQHF TRBJ1-5 TRBV5-5 . .
TGTGCCAGCAGCCAGCGCCCCCGGGGCAGGGGTAATAGCAATGAGCAGTTCTTC CASSQRPRGRGNSNEQFF TRBJ2-1 TRBV7-8 . .
TGTGCCAGCAGCCTAAGACTAGCGACGAACACCGGGGAGCTGTTTTTT CASSLRLATNTGELFF TRBJ2-2 TRBV7-9 TRBD2 .
TGTGCCAGCAGCCCGACTACAGGGGGCGAGACCCAGTACTTC CASSPTTGGETQYF TRBJ2-5 TRBV11-2 TRBD1 .
TGTGCCAGCAGCTCCTCCCGGGACAGGGTGTCAGAGACCCAGTACTTC CASSSSRDRVSETQYF TRBJ2-5 TRBV5-8 TRBD1 .
TGTGCCAGCAGCTCGGACCAGGCCGGGGAGCTGTTTTTT CASSSDQAGELFF TRBJ2-2 TRBV2 . .
TGTGCCAGCAGCTTAAAGGAGGGAGGGGGCCGCAATGAGCAGTTCTTC CASSLKEGGGRNEQFF TRBJ2-1 TRBV11-3 . .
TGTGCCAGCAGCTTAACCCCTAGCGGGAGCCTAGAGACCCAGTACTTC CASSLTPSGSLETQYF TRBJ2-5 TRBV11-2 TRBD2 few
TGTGCCACCAGCCTGGCGGGAGGGGACCAGCCCCAGCATTTT CATSLAGGDQPQHF TRBJ1-5 TRBV15 . few
TGCGCCAGCAGTGACAGTATCTGGGATGGCTACACCTTC CASSDSIWDGYTF TRBJ1-2 TRBV10-2 . .